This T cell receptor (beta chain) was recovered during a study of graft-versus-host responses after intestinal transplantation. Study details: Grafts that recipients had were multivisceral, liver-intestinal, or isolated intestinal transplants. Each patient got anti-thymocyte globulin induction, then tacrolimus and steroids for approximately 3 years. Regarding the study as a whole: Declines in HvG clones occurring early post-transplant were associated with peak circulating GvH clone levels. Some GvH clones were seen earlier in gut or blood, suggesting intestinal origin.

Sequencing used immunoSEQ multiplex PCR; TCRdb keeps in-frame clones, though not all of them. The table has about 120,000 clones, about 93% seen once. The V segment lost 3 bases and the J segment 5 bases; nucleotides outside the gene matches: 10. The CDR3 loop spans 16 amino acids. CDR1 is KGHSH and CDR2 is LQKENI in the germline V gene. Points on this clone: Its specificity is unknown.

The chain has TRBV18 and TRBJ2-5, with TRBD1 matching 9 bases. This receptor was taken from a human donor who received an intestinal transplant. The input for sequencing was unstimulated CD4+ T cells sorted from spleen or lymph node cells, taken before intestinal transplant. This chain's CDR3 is CASSPLPTGGGETQYF. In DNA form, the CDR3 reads TGTGCCAGCTCACCCTTGCCCACAGGGGGCGGTGAGACCCAGTACTTC.